The present T cell receptor beta chain was sequenced within a study of human T cells and chemical hapten exposure. Germline V gene sequence: CDR1 MDHEN, CDR2 SYDVKM. This CDR3 spans 14 amino acids. TCRdb recomputed calls from the RACE reads with MiXCR, one row per CDR3 protein. The repertoire holds over 300,000 distinct CDR3 sequences, with 5.1% as singletons. Time point given: pre-sensitization, week 0. Treatment denoted: therapeutic diphenylcyclopropenone sensitization with weekly scalp DPC. Drawing of blood took place ahead of applying each patch test. From whole blood left unfractionated, total RNA was extracted. This clonotype was observed many times. The junction does not match germline at one end; this may be a read error.

The gene calls are TRBV28 and TRBJ2-5; no reliable D call. Sequences were derived from whole blood, sampled in connection with sensitization to the hapten diphenylcyclopropenone (DPC). The source is a woman in her fifties or sixties with alopecia areata. Some clones in this sample may be carry-over from other donors' samples. The CDR3 region has the DNA TGTACCAGCAGTTTAAGGCGAATCCAAGAGACCCAGTACTTC. The encoded protein is CTSSLRRIQETQYF.